This T cell receptor (beta chain) was captured in a study of immune cell composition in non-small cell lung cancer. This clone has just one count. The antigen is not known. Here immunoSEQ multiplex PCR was the method, and the copy in TCRdb shows in-frame clones only, minus some. The top ten clones hold around 4.5% of a sample with about 7,000 clones, 70% of them seen once. Study-level points and caveats: Lung adenocarcinomas had lower top 10 clone scores and clonality than squamous tumours.

Trimming shortened V by 2 bases and J by 6 bases, and 14 bases separated the two germline ends. The CDR3 contains 15 residues. Germline assignment: CDR1 SGHKS and CDR2 YYEKEE (reference sequence). The genes are TRBV5-5 and TRBJ2-2, with D possibly being TRBD2 (6 bases). The sequence derives from a human donor with non-small cell lung cancer. Sequenced sample: lung tumor tissue. CDR3 sequence (DNA): TGTGCCAGCAGCTTTGGTGGGGGGATGGCCGGGGAGCTGTTTTTT. It codes for CASSFGGGMAGELFF.